The 27 T cell receptor beta chains reported below all come from one sample, sequenced in a study of T cell changes during pregnancy in multiple sclerosis. Produced via immunoSEQ multiplex PCR; TCRdb's table is partial and in-frame only. The sample contains tens of thousands of clones, around 92% of which appear only once. Here the sequenced sample was CD4+ T cells from peripheral blood mononuclear cells, taken after pregnancy. The receptors stem from a female donor in good health, enrolled as a control in a pregnancy study.

This clone was seen just once. This chain connects TRBV7-8 to TRBJ2-6; the D is unclear. From germline, CDR1 is SGHVS and CDR2 FQNEAQ. Trimming took off 6 bases at V and 0 bases at J, with 18 bases between the two ends. This CDR3 has 18 residues. The CDR3 protein is CASRTAPSQISGANVLTF. CDR3 in DNA: TGTGCCAGCAGAACGGCCCCGTCACAGATCTCTGGGGCCAACGTCCTGACTTTC. The full variable domain, with the rest looked up from reference TRBV7-8 and TRBJ2-6, is GAGVSQSPRYKVAKRGQDVALRCDPISGHVSLFWYQQALGQGPEFLTYFQNEAQLDKSGLPSDRFFAERPEGSVSTLKIQRTQQEDSAVYLCASRTAPSQISGANVLTFGAGSRLTVL.

J is TRBJ1-1 and V is TRBV7-2; TRBD1 aligns across 7 bases. The CDR3 is 15 residues long. Per germline, CDR1 SGHTA and CDR2 FQGNSA. Unmatched junction bases numbered 12, after V lost 5 bases and J lost 6 bases. CDR3 loop: CASSRDRIGNSEAFF. CDR3 in DNA: TGTGCCAGCAGCAGGGACAGAATTGGAAACTCTGAAGCTTTCTTT.

This clone occurred once. The chain has TRBV7-9 and TRBJ2-1, with 7 positions matching TRBD2. From germline, CDR1 is SEHNR and CDR2 FQNEAQ (reference sequence). V lost 1 base, J lost 5 bases, and 8 bases stayed unmatched. The CDR3 extends over 16 amino acids. The CDR3 spells CASSLVRLAVDNEQFF. CDR3 nucleotide sequence: TGTGCCAGCAGCTTAGTTAGGCTAGCGGTTGACAATGAGCAGTTCTTC.

Comments on this clone: The DNA is omitted, as the CDR3 cannot be located on it reliably, and the CDR3 follows TCRdb's listing. The chain uses TRBV27 and TRBJ1-1; TRBD1 is taken as the D call from the table, unchecked against the DNA. From its first to its last residue, the CDR3 has 16 amino acids. CDR1 and CDR2 (germline): MNHEY, SMNVEV (reference sequence). The CDR3 sequence is CASSSSRTGSSQGAFF.

This chain joins TRBV5-8 and TRBJ2-3; TRBD2 agrees at 7 bases. J gave up 3 bases and V 7 bases, and 14 bases lay outside the gene matches. Germline V lookup: CDR1 SGHTS, CDR2 YDEGEE. This CDR3 is built from 16 residues. The DNA for the CDR3 is TGTGCCAGCCTAAGCGCCCGGGGAGGGTATACAGATACGCAGTATTTT. This translates into CASLSARGGYTDTQYF. The complete variable domain, with remaining parts taken from reference TRBV5-8 and TRBJ2-3, reads EAGVTQSPTHLIKTRGQQATLRCSPISGHTSVYWYQQALGLGLQFLLWYDEGEERNRGNFPPRFSGRQFPNYSSELNVNALELEDSALYLCASLSARGGYTDTQYFGPGTRLTVL.

J is TRBJ2-7 and V is TRBV9; the match to TRBD2 covers 11 bases. The CDR3 length is 15 residues. Germline V gives CDR1 SGDLS, CDR2 YYNGEE. Losses at the gene ends were 0 bases for V and 6 bases for J; bases not matched to a gene: 5. CDR3 bases: TGTGCCAGCAGCGTAGGGGTAGCGGGGGGGCGCGAGCAGTACTTC. Residues: CASSVGVAGGREQYF.

The chain recombines TRBV4-3 with TRBJ1-1; no firm D call. This CDR3 contains 13 residues. V was cut by 1 base and J by 1 base, with 4 bases left in between. Germline CDR1 and CDR2: LGHNA and YSLEER. The CDR3 bases are TGCGCCAGCAGCCAAGGGAGGAACACTGAAGCTTTCTTT. It codes for CASSQGRNTEAFF.

The chain links TRBV5-1 to TRBJ2-6; D might be TRBD2 (6 bases). The CDR3 sequence is 14 residues long. CDR1 and CDR2 (germline): SGHRS, YFSETQ. Deletions cut 7 bases from V and 2 bases from J, with 10 bases between. The CDR3 DNA reads as TGCGCCAGCCGGGGCGGGGCTGGGGCCAACGTCCTGACTTTC. This encodes CASRGGAGANVLTF. The variable domain in full, completed from reference TRBV5-1 and TRBJ2-6, reads KAGVTQTPRYLIKTRGQQVTLSCSPISGHRSVSWYQQTPGQGLQFLFEYFSETQRNKGNFPGRFSGRQFSNSRSEMNVSTLELGDSALYLCASRGGAGANVLTFGAGSRLTVL.

The genes are TRBV11-2 and TRBJ2-3, with TRBD1 matching over 9 bases. Germline V CDR1 and CDR2: SGHAT, FQNNGV. CDR3 length equals 15 residues. With V trimmed by 5 bases and J by 2 bases, 5 bases remained unmatched. This CDR3 reads CASSGTGGLTDTQYF. CDR3 coding DNA: TGTGCCAGCAGCGGTACAGGGGGCCTCACAGATACGCAGTATTTT.

This clone was recorded only once. The genes are TRBV9 and TRBJ1-4; 8 bases align to TRBD1. With 3 bases clipped from V and 3 bases from J, the junction kept 4 bases outside the gene matches. In germline, CDR1 is SGDLS, CDR2 YYNGEE. The CDR3 contains 15 residues. In DNA form, the CDR3 reads TGTGCCAGCAGCGCAACAGGGGGGGCTAATGAAAAACTGTTTTTT. Its protein is CASSATGGANEKLFF.

The rearrangement joins TRBV6-5 to TRBJ1-5; 7 bases are a match to TRBD1. The germline CDR1 and CDR2 sequences are MNHEY and SVGAGI. CDR3 size: 14 residues. Unmatched junction bases numbered 7, after V lost 6 bases and J lost 5 bases. CDR3 DNA: TGTGCCAGCAGCCCGACAGGGAAGGATCAGCCCCAGCATTTT. Its protein product is CASSPTGKDQPQHF.

The V and J genes are TRBV7-6 and TRBJ2-7; D possibly corresponds to TRBD1 (6 bases). The germline gives CDR1 SGHVS, CDR2 FNYEAQ. CDR3 size: 13 residues. V was shortened by 5 bases and J by 6 bases, with 14 bases between the two germline ends. This chain's CDR3 is CASSRRTASEQYF. CDR3 bases: TGTGCCAGCAGCCGTCGGACAGCCTCCGAGCAGTACTTC.

This sequence joins TRBV18 and TRBJ2-1, with no clear D. The CDR3 length is 14 residues. The V gene lost 1 base and the J gene lost 4 bases, with 8 bases spanning the gap. CDR1 and CDR2 from the germline V gene are KGHSH and LQKENI. In DNA form, the CDR3 reads TGTGCCAGCTCACCACTAACAGCTTACAATGAGCAGTTCTTC. Amino acids: CASSPLTAYNEQFF.

This clone was seen just once. V usage is TRBV11-1 and J usage is TRBJ1-1, with no clear D. In germline, CDR1 is SGHAT, CDR2 FQDESV (reference sequence). The CDR3 contains 14 residues. With 1 base removed from V and 5 bases from J, the gap between germline ends came to 11 bases. The CDR3: CASSLVLGETEAFF. The CDR3 DNA follows: TGTGCCAGCAGCTTAGTGCTAGGAGAGACTGAAGCTTTCTTT.

The chain employs TRBV14 and TRBJ2-3; 9 bases map to TRBD2. The CDR3 is made up of 15 amino acids. In germline, CDR1 is SGHDN, CDR2 FVKESK. Unmatched junction bases numbered 2, after V lost 2 bases and J lost 2 bases. CDR3 loop: CASSQQRGVTDTQYF. DNA of the CDR3: TGTGCCAGCAGCCAACAGCGGGGGGTCACAGATACGCAGTATTTT.

The V call is TRBV10-3, the J call TRBJ1-2, with TRBD1 identical over 10 bases. Unmatched junction bases numbered 4, after V lost 6 bases and J lost 6 bases. The CDR3 totals 13 residues. CDR1 ENHRY and CDR2 SYGVKD come from the germline V gene. The CDR3 sequence: CAIRGTGEDGYTF. The DNA of the CDR3 is TGTGCCATCAGGGGGACAGGGGAGGATGGCTACACCTTC.

The chain recombines TRBV4-1 with TRBJ2-7; 9 positions agree with TRBD1. J was trimmed by 4 bases and V by 2 bases; bases with no gene match: 15. The CDR3 totals 18 residues. The germline gives CDR1 MGHRA, CDR2 YSYEKL. The CDR3 DNA is TGCGCCAGCAGCCAAAACCCAGGTCCGACAGGGGGTGCTTACGAGCAGTACTTC. Translating it yields CASSQNPGPTGGAYEQYF.

V usage is TRBV29-1 and J usage is TRBJ2-1; 9 positions match TRBD1. The CDR3 loop spans 14 amino acids. The germline V gene encodes CDR1 SQVTM and CDR2 ANQGSEA. The junction had 5 bases not matched to a gene; V was cut back by 7 bases and J by 1 base. The CDR3 DNA reads as TGCAGCGCGGGGGACAGGGCTTCCTACAATGAGCAGTTCTTC. Its protein is CSAGDRASYNEQFF.

This sequence joins TRBV4-2 and TRBJ2-5; 12 bases line up with TRBD2. Looked up from germline, CDR1 is LGHNA and CDR2 is YNFKEQ. This CDR3 is 16 amino acids long. The ends lost 1 base at V and 6 bases at J; junction bases unmatched: 6. CDR3 nucleotides: TGTGCCAGCAGCCAAGCGCTAGCGGGGGGGCGAAAGACCCAGTACTTC. Translation gives CASSQALAGGRKTQYF.

The chain couples TRBV28 to TRBJ1-4; 9 nucleotides match TRBD1. Germline V lookup: CDR1 MDHEN, CDR2 SYDVKM. CDR3 length equals 13 residues. V shed 8 bases and J 5 bases; nucleotides not matched to a gene: 3. CDR3 in amino acids: CASYRGRNEKLFF. In nucleotides, the CDR3 is TGTGCCAGCTACAGGGGGCGAAATGAAAAACTGTTTTTT.

The chain carries TRBV29-1 and TRBJ2-1; possibly TRBD2 for D (5 bases). Trimming removed 2 bases from V and 5 bases from J, with 13 bases in between. The germline V gene has CDR1 SQVTM and CDR2 ANQGSEA. The CDR3 is 14 amino acids. CDR3 protein: CSVEPAGINNEQFF. In DNA, the CDR3 is TGCAGCGTTGAACCAGCCGGGATTAACAATGAGCAGTTCTTC.

This clone appeared a single time. The rearrangement uses TRBV7-2 and TRBJ2-7, with 9 bases lining up with TRBD1. Germline assignment: CDR1 SGHTA and CDR2 FQGNSA. The ends lost 3 bases at V and 3 bases at J; junction bases unmatched: 6. The length of the CDR3 is 15 residues. CDR3 region: CASSLVGTGNYEQYF. The CDR3 nucleotides read TGTGCCAGCAGCTTGGTCGGGACAGGGAACTACGAGCAGTACTTC.

The V call is TRBV30, the J call TRBJ1-2; no clear D gene. The CDR3 covers 13 residues. From germline, CDR1 is GTSNPN and CDR2 SVGIG (reference sequence). The V and J ends lost 1 base and 1 base respectively, with 7 bases between them. This CDR3 is CAWSAKLNYGYTF. Written as DNA, the CDR3 is TGTGCCTGGAGTGCAAAACTTAACTATGGCTACACCTTC.

CDR3 nucleotide sequence: TGTGCCAGCAGTCCTATGACAGGGAACACTGAAGCTTTCTTT. This encodes CASSPMTGNTEAFF. The chain links TRBV28 to TRBJ1-1, with D perhaps TRBD1 (6 bases). V was clipped by 5 bases and J by 1 base, with 11 bases between them. Germline V gene data show CDR1 as MDHEN and CDR2 as SYDVKM. The CDR3 contains 14 residues.

This clone has only one observation. The chain recombines TRBV2 with TRBJ1-2; maybe TRBD1 (5 bases). Looked up from germline, CDR1 is SNHLY and CDR2 is FYNNEI. The CDR3 consists of 12 residues. The germline V and J ends were trimmed by 11 bases and 8 bases, with 18 bases remaining between them. CDR3: CAGRGSDRGYTF. DNA of the CDR3: TGTGCCGGGCGGGGCAGCGATCGAGGCTACACCTTC.

V and J are TRBV7-2 and TRBJ1-2; the D gene is possibly TRBD1 (5 bases). The CDR3 extends over 13 amino acids. From germline, CDR1 is SGHTA and CDR2 FQGNSA. The V gene lost 1 base and the J gene lost 4 bases, with 7 bases spanning the gap. The CDR3, as DNA: TGTGCCAGCAGCTTAGAAGGGGTCTATGGCTACACCTTC. Protein product: CASSLEGVYGYTF.

The V gene is TRBV28, the J gene TRBJ2-7; 7 positions agree with TRBD1. Germline CDR1 MDHEN, CDR2 SYDVKM. The V segment lost 6 bases and the J segment 2 bases; nucleotides outside the gene matches: 10. CDR3 size: 15 residues. The chain's CDR3 is CASRLSGTVTYEQYF. CDR3 DNA: TGTGCCAGCAGGCTATCCGGGACAGTAACCTACGAGCAGTACTTC. The whole variable domain, remainder taken from reference TRBV28 and TRBJ2-7, is DVKVTQSSRYLVKRTGEKVFLECVQDMDHENMFWYRQDPGLGLRLIYFSYDVKMKEKGDIPEGYSVSREKKERFSLILESASTNQTSMYLCASRLSGTVTYEQYFGPGTRLTVT.